This entry lists 4 T cell receptor beta chains sequenced from one sample in a study of technical replicates of blood from a few donors. The assay was immunoSEQ multiplex PCR, and TCRdb's table has in-frame clones only and misses some. The sample contains about 72,000 clones, approximately 92% of which appear only once. Sample: T cells isolated from PBMCs. The receptors come from a human donor in good health.

The chain couples TRBV6-6 to TRBJ1-2; 7 positions match TRBD1. CDR1 is MNHNY and CDR2 is SVGAGI in the germline V gene (reference sequence). The CDR3 consists of 13 residues. V lost 4 bases to trimming and J lost 6 bases; unmatched junction nucleotides: 5. CDR3 nucleotides: TGTGCCAGCAGTTTCATCGACAGGGATGGCTACACCTTC. Translating it yields CASSFIDRDGYTF.

CDR3 amino acids: CASSDILGAANTGELFF. CDR3 sequence (DNA): TGTGCCAGCAGTGATATTCTTGGGGCAGCCAACACCGGGGAGCTGTTTTTT. The gene calls are TRBV2 and TRBJ2-2; D may be TRBD1 (5 bases). CDR1 is SNHLY and CDR2 is FYNNEI in the germline V gene. V was trimmed by 3 bases and J by 2 bases, leaving 16 bases between them. The CDR3 has 17 amino acids.

The rearrangement links TRBV11-1 to TRBJ2-7; D call uncertain. The germline CDR1 and CDR2 sequences are SGHAT and FQDESV (reference sequence). CDR3 size: 14 residues. The ends were cut back, 1 base at V and 0 bases at J, with 7 bases in the middle. The CDR3 nucleotides read TGTGCCAGCAGCTTAGAACAGATCTCCTACGAGCAGTACTTC. The encoded protein is CASSLEQISYEQYF.

The chain couples TRBV28 to TRBJ2-1, with TRBD2 as a possible D gene (5 bases). V dropped 3 bases and J dropped 5 bases, with 8 bases sitting between them. This CDR3 has 13 amino acids. Germline assignment: CDR1 MDHEN and CDR2 SYDVKM. This CDR3 is CASSFGLNNEQFF. CDR3 in DNA: TGTGCCAGCAGTTTTGGACTCAACAATGAGCAGTTCTTC.